This T cell receptor beta chain was recovered during a study of human T cells and chemical hapten exposure. Study-wide context: Per-sample TCR yields varied mainly from small pooled library volume differences.

TCRdb itself ran the RACE reads through MiXCR, one entry per CDR3 protein. In the table there are about 48,000 distinct CDR3 sequences, 9.9% of which are singletons. The time point was: patch test 3, about 24 weeks after DPC sensitization. The treatment: therapeutic diphenylcyclopropenone sensitization with weekly scalp DPC. This clonotype was seen many times. The CDR3 runs 17 residues. Germline CDR1 is SGHTA and CDR2 is FQGTGA. J gave up 6 bases and V 5 bases, and 14 bases lay outside the gene matches. The specimen comprised whole blood, sampled in connection with sensitization to the hapten diphenylcyclopropenone (DPC). V usage is TRBV7-3 and J usage is TRBJ1-2, with 11 positions matching TRBD1. The sequence was collected from a woman between 40 and 55 years old with alopecia areata. Some clones in this sample may be carry-over from other donors' samples. Here the CDR3 reads CASSPRMGGQGVDGYTF. The DNA of the CDR3 is TGTGCCAGCAGCCCCCGGATGGGGGGACAGGGGGTTGATGGCTACACCTTC. The variable domain in full, completed from reference TRBV7-3 and TRBJ1-2, reads GAGVSQTPSNKVTEKGKYVELRCDPISGHTALYWYRQSLGQGPEFLIYFQGTGAADDSGLPNDRFFAVRPEGSVSTLKIQRTERGDSAVYLCASSPRMGGQGVDGYTFGSGTRLTVV.